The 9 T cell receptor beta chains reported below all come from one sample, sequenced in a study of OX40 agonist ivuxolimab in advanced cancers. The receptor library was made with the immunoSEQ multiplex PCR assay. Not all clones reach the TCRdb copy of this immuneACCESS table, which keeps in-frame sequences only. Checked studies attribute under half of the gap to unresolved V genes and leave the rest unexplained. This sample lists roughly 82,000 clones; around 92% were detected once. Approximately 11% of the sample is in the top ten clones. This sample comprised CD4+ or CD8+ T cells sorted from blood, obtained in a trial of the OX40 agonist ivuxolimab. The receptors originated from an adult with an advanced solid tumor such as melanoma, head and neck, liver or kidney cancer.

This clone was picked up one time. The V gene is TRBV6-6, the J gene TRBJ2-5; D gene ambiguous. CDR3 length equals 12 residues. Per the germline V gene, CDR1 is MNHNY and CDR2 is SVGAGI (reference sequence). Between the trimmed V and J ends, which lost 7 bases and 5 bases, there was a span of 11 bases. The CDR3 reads CASTITRETQYF. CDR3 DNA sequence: TGTGCCAGCACCATCACCAGGGAGACCCAGTACTTC.

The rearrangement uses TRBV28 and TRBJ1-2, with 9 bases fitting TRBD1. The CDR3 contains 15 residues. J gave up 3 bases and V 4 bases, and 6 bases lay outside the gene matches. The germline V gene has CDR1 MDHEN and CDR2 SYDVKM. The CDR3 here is CASSSPGQGHYGYTF. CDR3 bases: TGTGCCAGCAGTTCCCCGGGACAGGGCCACTATGGCTACACCTTC.

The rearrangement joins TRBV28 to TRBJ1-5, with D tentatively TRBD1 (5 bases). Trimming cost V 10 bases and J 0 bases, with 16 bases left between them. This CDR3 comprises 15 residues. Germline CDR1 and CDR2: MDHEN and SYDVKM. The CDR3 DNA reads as TGTGCCATCAGGATTGGGGCGCGTAGCAATCAGCCCCAGCATTTT. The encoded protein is CAIRIGARSNQPQHF. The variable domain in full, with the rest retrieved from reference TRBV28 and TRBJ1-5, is DVKVTQSSRYLVKRTGEKVFLECVQDMDHENMFWYRQDPGLGLRLIYFSYDVKMKEKGDIPEGYSVSREKKERFSLILESASTNQTSMYLCAIRIGARSNQPQHFGDGTRLSIL.

The CDR3 region has the DNA TGCGCCAGCAGCGGGGACGGGCGAAACAATGAGCAGTTCTTC. Protein product: CASSGDGRNNEQFF. The V and J genes are TRBV5-1 and TRBJ2-1; perhaps D is TRBD1 or TRBD2 (5 bases each). V was clipped by 4 bases and J by 5 bases, with 13 bases between them. The germline V gene has CDR1 SGHRS and CDR2 YFSETQ. This CDR3 is built from 14 residues.

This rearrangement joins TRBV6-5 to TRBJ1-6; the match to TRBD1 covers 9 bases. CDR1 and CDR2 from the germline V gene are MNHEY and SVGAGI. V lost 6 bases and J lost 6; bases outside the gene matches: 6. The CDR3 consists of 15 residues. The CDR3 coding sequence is TGTGCCAGCAGGCCGGGACAGGGTGGTAATTCACCCCTCCACTTT. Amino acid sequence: CASRPGQGGNSPLHF.

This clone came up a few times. The CDR3 nucleotides are TGTGCCTCCCGACAGACTGACGCCAATCAGCCCCAGCATTTT. Protein sequence: CASRQTDANQPQHF. The V gene is TRBV10-3, the J gene TRBJ1-5, with a possible D match to TRBD1 (5 bases). Germline loops: CDR1 ENHRY, CDR2 SYGVKD. The CDR3 contains 14 residues. The V end was cut by 11 bases, the J end by 3 bases, with 17 bases between.

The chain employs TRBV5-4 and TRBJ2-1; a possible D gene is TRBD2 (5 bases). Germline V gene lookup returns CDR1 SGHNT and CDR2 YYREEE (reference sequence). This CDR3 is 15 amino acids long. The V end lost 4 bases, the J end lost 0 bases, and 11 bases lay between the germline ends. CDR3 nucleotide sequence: TGTGCCAGCAGCCTGGACTTCCCCTCCTACAATGAGCAGTTCTTC. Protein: CASSLDFPSYNEQFF.

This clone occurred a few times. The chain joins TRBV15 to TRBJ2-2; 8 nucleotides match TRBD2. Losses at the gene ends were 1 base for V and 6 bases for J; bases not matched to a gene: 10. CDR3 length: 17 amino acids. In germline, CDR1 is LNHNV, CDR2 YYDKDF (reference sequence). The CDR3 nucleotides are TGTGCCACCAGCAGAGGTCGACGGGAGGGCCGTTCCGGGGAGCTGTTTTTT. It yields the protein CATSRGRREGRSGELFF.

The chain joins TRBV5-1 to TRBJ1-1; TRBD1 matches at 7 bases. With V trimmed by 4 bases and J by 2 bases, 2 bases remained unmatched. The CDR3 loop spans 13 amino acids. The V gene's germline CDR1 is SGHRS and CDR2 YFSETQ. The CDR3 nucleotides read TGCGCCAGCAGCCGGGACAGTAACACTGAAGCTTTCTTT. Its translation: CASSRDSNTEAFF.